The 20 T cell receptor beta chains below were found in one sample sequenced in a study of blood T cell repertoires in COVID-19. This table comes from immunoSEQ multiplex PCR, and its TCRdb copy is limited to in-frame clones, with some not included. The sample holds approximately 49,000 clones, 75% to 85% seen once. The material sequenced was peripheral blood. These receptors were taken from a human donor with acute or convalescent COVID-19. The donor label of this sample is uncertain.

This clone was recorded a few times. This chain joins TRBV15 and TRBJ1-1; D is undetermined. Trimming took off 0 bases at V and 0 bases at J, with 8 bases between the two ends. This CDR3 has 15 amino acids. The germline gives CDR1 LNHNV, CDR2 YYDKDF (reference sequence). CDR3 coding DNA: TGTGCCACCAGCAGAGATCCCCTTATGAACACTGAAGCTTTCTTT. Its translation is CATSRDPLMNTEAFF.

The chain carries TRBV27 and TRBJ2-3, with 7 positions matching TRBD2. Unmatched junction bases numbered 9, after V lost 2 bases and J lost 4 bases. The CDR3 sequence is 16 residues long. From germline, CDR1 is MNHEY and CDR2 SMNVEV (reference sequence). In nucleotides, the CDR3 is TGTGCCAGCAGTTTAACAGGCGGGAGAGGGGCAGATACGCAGTATTTT. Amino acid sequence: CASSLTGGRGADTQYF.

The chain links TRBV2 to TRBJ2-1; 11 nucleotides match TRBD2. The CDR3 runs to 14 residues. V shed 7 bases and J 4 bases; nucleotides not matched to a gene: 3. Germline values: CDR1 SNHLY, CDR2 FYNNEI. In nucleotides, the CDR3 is TGTGCCAGCAAAGGGACTAGCGGATACAATGAGCAGTTCTTC. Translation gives CASKGTSGYNEQFF.

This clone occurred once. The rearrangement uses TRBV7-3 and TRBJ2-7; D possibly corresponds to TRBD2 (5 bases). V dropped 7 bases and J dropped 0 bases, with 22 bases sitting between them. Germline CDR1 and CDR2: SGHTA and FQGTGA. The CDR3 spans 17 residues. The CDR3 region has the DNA TGTGCCAGCACCCAACGGGGTAAAAAACCTCTCTCCTACGAGCAGTACTTC. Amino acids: CASTQRGKKPLSYEQYF.

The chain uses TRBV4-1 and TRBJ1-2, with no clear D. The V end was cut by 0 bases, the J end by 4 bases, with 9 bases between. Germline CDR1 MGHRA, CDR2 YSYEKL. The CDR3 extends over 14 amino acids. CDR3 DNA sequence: TGCGCCAGCAGCCAAGAATCGGCGGGCTATGGCTACACCTTC. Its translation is CASSQESAGYGYTF.

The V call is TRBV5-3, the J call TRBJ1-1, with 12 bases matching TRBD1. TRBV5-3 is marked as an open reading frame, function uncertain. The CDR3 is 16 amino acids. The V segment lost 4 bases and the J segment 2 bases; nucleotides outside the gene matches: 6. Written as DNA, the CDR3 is TGTGCCAGAAGCCCGGGACAGGGGGCGAAAAACACTGAAGCTTTCTTT. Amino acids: CARSPGQGAKNTEAFF.

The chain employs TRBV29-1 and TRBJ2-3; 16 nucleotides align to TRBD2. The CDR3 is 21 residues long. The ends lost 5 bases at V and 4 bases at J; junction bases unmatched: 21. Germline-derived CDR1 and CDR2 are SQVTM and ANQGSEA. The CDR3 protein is CSVSKKWGLAGGQVNSDTQYF. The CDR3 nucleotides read TGCAGCGTTTCAAAAAAGTGGGGACTAGCGGGGGGGCAAGTGAATTCAGATACGCAGTATTTT.

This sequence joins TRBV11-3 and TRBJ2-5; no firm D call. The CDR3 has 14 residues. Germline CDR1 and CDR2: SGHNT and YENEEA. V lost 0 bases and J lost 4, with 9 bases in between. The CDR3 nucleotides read TGTGCCAGCAGCTTAGACCCCTGGGCAGAGACCCAGTACTTC. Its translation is CASSLDPWAETQYF. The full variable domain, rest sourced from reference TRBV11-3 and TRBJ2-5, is EAGVVQSPRYKIIEKKQPVAFWCNPISGHNTLYWYLQNLGQGPELLIRYENEEAVDDSQLPKDRFSAERLKGVDSTLKIQPAELGDSAVYLCASSLDPWAETQYFGPGTRLLVL.

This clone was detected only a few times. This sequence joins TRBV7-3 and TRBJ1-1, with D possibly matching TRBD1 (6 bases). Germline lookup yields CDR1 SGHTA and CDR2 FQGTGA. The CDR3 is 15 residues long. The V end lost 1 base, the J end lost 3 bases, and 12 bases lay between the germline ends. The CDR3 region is CASSLIGGADTEAFF. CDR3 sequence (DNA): TGTGCCAGCAGCTTAATTGGGGGCGCGGACACTGAAGCTTTCTTT. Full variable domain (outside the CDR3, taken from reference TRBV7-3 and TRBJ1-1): GAGVSQTPSNKVTEKGKYVELRCDPISGHTALYWYRQSLGQGPEFLIYFQGTGAADDSGLPNDRFFAVRPEGSVSTLKIQRTERGDSAVYLCASSLIGGADTEAFFGQGTRLTVV.

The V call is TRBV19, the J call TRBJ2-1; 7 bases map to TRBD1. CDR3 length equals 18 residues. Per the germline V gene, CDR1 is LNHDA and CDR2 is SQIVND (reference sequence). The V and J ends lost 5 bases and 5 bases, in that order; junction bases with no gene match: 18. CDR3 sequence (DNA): TGTGCCAGTAGTCCCGAGGGACCCTGGGACAGTTTAAACAATGAGCAGTTCTTC. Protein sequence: CASSPEGPWDSLNNEQFF. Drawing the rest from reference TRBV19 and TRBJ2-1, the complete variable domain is DGGITQSPKYLFRKEGQNVTLSCEQNLNHDAMYWYRQDPGQGLRLIYYSQIVNDFQKGDIAEGYSVSREKKESFPLTVTSAQKNPTAFYLCASSPEGPWDSLNNEQFFGPGTRLTVL.

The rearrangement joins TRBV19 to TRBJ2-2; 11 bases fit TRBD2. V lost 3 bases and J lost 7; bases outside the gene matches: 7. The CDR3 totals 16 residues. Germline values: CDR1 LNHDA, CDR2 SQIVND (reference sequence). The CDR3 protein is CASSILAGGPIGELFF. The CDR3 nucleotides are TGTGCCAGTAGTATTTTAGCGGGGGGGCCAATCGGGGAGCTGTTTTTT.

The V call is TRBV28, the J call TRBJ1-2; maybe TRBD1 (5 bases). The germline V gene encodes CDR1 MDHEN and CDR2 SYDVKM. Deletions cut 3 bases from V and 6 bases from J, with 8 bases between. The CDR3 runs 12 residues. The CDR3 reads CASSFGGNGYTF. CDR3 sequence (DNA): TGTGCCAGCAGTTTCGGGGGAAATGGCTACACCTTC.

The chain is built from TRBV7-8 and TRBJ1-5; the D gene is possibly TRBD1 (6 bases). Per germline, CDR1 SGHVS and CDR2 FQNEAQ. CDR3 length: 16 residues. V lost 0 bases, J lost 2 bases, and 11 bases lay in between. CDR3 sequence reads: CASSLARQGRNQPQHF. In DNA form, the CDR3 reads TGTGCCAGCAGCTTAGCGCGGCAGGGGCGCAATCAGCCCCAGCATTTT.

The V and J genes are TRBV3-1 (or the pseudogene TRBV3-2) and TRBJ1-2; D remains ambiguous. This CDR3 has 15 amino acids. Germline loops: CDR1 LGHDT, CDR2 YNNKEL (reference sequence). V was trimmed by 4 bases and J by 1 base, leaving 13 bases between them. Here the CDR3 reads CASSLTMTNNYGYTF. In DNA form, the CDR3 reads TGTGCCAGCAGCCTGACGATGACAAATAACTATGGCTACACCTTC.

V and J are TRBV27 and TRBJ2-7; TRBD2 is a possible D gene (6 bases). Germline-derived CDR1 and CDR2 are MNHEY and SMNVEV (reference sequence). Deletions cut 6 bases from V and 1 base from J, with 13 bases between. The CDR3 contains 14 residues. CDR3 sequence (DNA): TGTGCCAGCAGCCTGAGGACTACGTCCTACGAGCAGTACTTC. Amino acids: CASSLRTTSYEQYF.

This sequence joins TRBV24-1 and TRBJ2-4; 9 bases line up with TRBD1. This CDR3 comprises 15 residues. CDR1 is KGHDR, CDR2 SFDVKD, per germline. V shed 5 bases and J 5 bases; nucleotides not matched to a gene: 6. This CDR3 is CATSAITGGQNIQYF. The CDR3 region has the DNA TGTGCCACCAGTGCCATAACAGGGGGCCAAAACATTCAGTACTTC.

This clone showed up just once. The CDR3 nucleotides read TGTGCCAGCAGTGTGACAGGGCACTATTCGGGTCCCGACTATGGCTACACCTTC. This encodes CASSVTGHYSGPDYGYTF. The J gene is TRBJ1-2, the V gene TRBV28, with 7 bases lining up with TRBD1. Trimming took 5 bases from V and 3 from J; bases not matched to a gene: 18. Germline CDR1 reads MDHEN; CDR2 reads SYDVKM. This CDR3 is built from 18 residues.

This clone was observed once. Here the CDR3 DNA reads TGTGCCAGCAGCGTTGGGGAAACAGGGGCCTACGAGCAGTACTTC. Its protein is CASSVGETGAYEQYF. The chain has TRBV9 and TRBJ2-7; 7 bases line up with TRBD1. Germline-derived CDR1 and CDR2 are SGDLS and YYNGEE. The CDR3 totals 15 residues. V lost 2 bases to trimming and J lost 2 bases; unmatched junction nucleotides: 7.

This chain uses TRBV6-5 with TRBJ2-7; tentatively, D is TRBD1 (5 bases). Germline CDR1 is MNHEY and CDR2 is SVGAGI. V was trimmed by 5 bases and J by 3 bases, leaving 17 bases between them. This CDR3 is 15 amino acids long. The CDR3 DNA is TGTGCCAGCAGTCGTCGAGTCGACAGCAACTACGAGCAGTACTTC. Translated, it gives CASSRRVDSNYEQYF.

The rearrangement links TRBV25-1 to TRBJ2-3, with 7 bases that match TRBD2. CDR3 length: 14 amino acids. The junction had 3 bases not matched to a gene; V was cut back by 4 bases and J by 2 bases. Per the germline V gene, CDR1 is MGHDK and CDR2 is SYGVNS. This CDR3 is CASSVGDYTDTQYF. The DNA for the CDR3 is TGTGCCAGCAGTGTGGGGGACTACACAGATACGCAGTATTTT. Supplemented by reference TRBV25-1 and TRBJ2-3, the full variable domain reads EADIYQTPRYLVIGTGKKITLECSQTMGHDKMYWYQQDPGMELHLIHYSYGVNSTEKGDLSSESTVSRIRTEHFPLTLESARPSHTSQYLCASSVGDYTDTQYFGPGTRLTVL.